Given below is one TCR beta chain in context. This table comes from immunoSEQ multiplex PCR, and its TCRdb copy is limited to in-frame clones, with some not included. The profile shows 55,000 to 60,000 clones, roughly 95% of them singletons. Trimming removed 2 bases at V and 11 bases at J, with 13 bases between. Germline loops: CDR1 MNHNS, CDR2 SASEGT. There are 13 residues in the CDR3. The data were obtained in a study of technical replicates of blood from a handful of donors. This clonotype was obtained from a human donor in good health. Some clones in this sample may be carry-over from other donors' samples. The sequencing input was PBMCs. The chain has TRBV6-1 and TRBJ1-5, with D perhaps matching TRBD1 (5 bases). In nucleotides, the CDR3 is TGTGCCAGCAGTGAAAACGGGGGACGGGCCCAGCATTTT. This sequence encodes CASSENGGRAQHF.